Below, 10 T cell receptor beta chains from the same sample are listed, as sequenced in a study of response to subunit inactivated influenza vaccine. A single record per CDR3 protein comes from TCRdb applying MiXCR to the RT-PCR reads. The table lists fewer than 600,000 distinct CDR3 sequences, more than 7% of them singletons. The sample in question was PBMCs from blood, obtained approximately 25 months after vaccination. These receptors were obtained from a man aged 45 to 75 who received an inactivated influenza vaccine.

Ten or more counts support this clonotype. This chain links TRBV20-1 with TRBJ2-3, with D possibly TRBD1 on 6 matching bases. The CDR3 is 16 residues long. V lost 0 bases to trimming and J lost 2 bases, with 15 bases between them. CDR1 and CDR2 (germline): DFQATT, SNEGSKA (reference sequence). In nucleotides, the CDR3 is TGCAGTGCTAGAGATCCTCGGACAGCACCCACAGATACGCAGTATTTT. It encodes CSARDPRTAPTDTQYF.

The chain recombines TRBV6-2 or TRBV6-3 with TRBJ2-3, with D possibly TRBD2 on 5 matching bases. The germline CDR1 and CDR2 sequences are MNHEY and SVGEGT. Trimming removed 2 bases at V and 2 bases at J, with 11 bases between. The CDR3 is 15 residues long. CDR3 in DNA: TGTGCCAGCAGTTACGGAGCGGAGAACACAGATACGCAGTATTTT. Translating it yields CASSYGAENTDTQYF.

This chain connects TRBV4-3 to TRBJ1-2; 8 bases agree with TRBD1. The V and J ends lost 2 bases and 8 bases, in that order; junction bases with no gene match: 16. Germline lookup yields CDR1 LGHNA and CDR2 YSLEER. The CDR3 loop spans 17 amino acids. The CDR3 DNA sequence: TGCGCCAGCAGCCAACATACGACCCGGACAGGGACCGGAGGCTACACCTTC. Amino acid sequence: CASSQHTTRTGTGGYTF.

This clonotype appeared many times. The chain is built from TRBV4-2 and TRBJ2-1; 7 bases map to TRBD2. V gave up 3 bases and J gave up 7 bases; unmatched junction bases: 9. CDR1 is LGHNA, CDR2 YNFKEQ, per germline. The length of the CDR3 is 15 residues. The CDR3 spells CASSQVLALRNEQFF. The CDR3 bases are TGTGCCAGCAGCCAGGTACTAGCGTTAAGGAATGAGCAGTTCTTC.

The chain has TRBV20-1 and TRBJ2-4; no clear D gene. The CDR3 is made up of 14 amino acids. Trimming pared 5 bases from V and 0 bases from J, leaving 11 bases between. Germline lookup yields CDR1 DFQATT and CDR2 SNEGSKA (reference sequence). CDR3 sequence reads: CSAQAQLAKNIQYF. The CDR3 nucleotides read TGCAGTGCTCAAGCCCAGCTAGCCAAAAACATTCAGTACTTC.

This clonotype was seen at least ten times. The chain employs TRBV6-1 and TRBJ1-6; 12 nucleotides match TRBD1. The J segment lost 9 bases and the V segment lost 6 bases, leaving 3 bases of the junction unmatched. The CDR3 sequence is 14 residues long. Germline CDR1 MNHNS, CDR2 SASEGT. The CDR3 loop is CASRGQGASSPLHF. The DNA for the CDR3 is TGTGCCAGCAGGGGACAGGGGGCAAGTTCACCCCTCCACTTT.

In this sample, this clonotype turned up a few times. The V and J genes are TRBV7-2 and TRBJ2-5; D is possibly TRBD2 (5 bases). Germline assignment: CDR1 SGHTA and CDR2 FQGNSA. The CDR3 has 13 residues. V was pared by 0 bases and J by 3 bases, with 5 bases between. The CDR3 DNA reads TGTGCCAGCAGCTTAGCCGGGAAAGAGACCCAGTACTTC. As protein: CASSLAGKETQYF.

This chain connects TRBV4-1 to TRBJ2-1, with TRBD2 matching over 11 bases. The CDR3 extends over 16 amino acids. V trimming: 3 bases; J trimming: 3 bases; junction bases outside the gene matches: 4. Germline V gene sequence: CDR1 MGHRA, CDR2 YSYEKL. The CDR3: CASSHGTSGFYNEQFF. The CDR3 DNA follows: TGCGCCAGCAGCCACGGGACTAGCGGATTCTACAATGAGCAGTTCTTC.

This clonotype was detected only a few times. This chain connects TRBV5-1 to TRBJ1-6, with TRBD1 matching over 9 bases. Trimming at V came to 4 bases and at J to 10 bases, leaving 6 bases not matched to a gene. The CDR3 runs 14 residues. The germline V gene encodes CDR1 SGHRS and CDR2 YFSETQ. CDR3 amino acids: CASSATGQGSPLHF. CDR3 nucleotide sequence: TGCGCCAGCAGCGCCACGGGACAGGGATCACCCCTCCACTTT.

This clonotype was seen more than once but under ten times. This sequence joins TRBV7-2 and TRBJ2-1; a weak D match, TRBD2 (6 bases). Germline V gene sequence: CDR1 SGHTA, CDR2 FQGNSA. The CDR3 is made up of 16 amino acids. The ends were cut back, 4 bases at V and 3 bases at J, with 16 bases in the middle. This chain's CDR3 is CASSSPLAGFYNEQFF. The CDR3 bases are TGTGCCAGCAGCTCACCCTTGGCGGGGTTCTACAATGAGCAGTTCTTC.